This T cell receptor beta chain was identified during a study of post-analysis software for immune sequencing data. Points from the study as a whole: Comparison of patients with controls showed five TRBV segments more frequent in patients, TRBV5-6, TRBV5-1 and TRBV20-1 among them.

V was trimmed by 10 bases and J by 7 bases, leaving 19 bases between them. This CDR3 spans 13 amino acids. Note on this clonotype: No antigen is known for it.

Incorporated into the TCR beta cDNA libraries were unique molecular identifiers, which served to reduce PCR and sequencing biases. MiXCR, applied by TCRdb to the PCR reads, yields one record per CDR3 protein. The table includes approximately 400,000 distinct CDR3 sequences, about a third detected once. The origin of this receptor is a girl under 18 with multiple sclerosis. Sequences were obtained from blood. The V gene is TRBV12-3 or TRBV12-4, the J gene TRBJ1-2, with D possibly TRBD1 on 5 matching bases. CDR3 nucleotide sequence: TGTGCCACCACCGGGAGGGGTGCCGCTGGCTACACCTTC. Encoded protein: CATTGRGAAGYTF.